This record concerns one T cell receptor (beta chain) sequence. The antigen is not known. The data were obtained in a study of Ad26.COV2.S vaccination and SARS-CoV-2 variants. Study background: Participants got Ad26.COV2.S intramuscularly, once or twice 56 days apart. Study-wide results and caveats: Vaccine and placebo recipients had comparable breadth of non-spike TCRs. Analyses of TCR breadth and depth may have underestimated total T cell responses.

Indicated treatment: around 19 received Ad26.COV2.S at low or high dose, single or two shots; roughly five received placebo; per-sample allocation not given. Specimen acquisition occurred on day 63 following the initial vaccine or placebo injection. It was an adult aged 18-55 years in Boston who was the donor. CDR1 is LGHDT and CDR2 is YNNKEL in the germline V gene (reference sequence). The V and J ends lost 0 bases and 2 bases respectively, with 10 bases between them. This CDR3 is 16 amino acids long. Data came from immunoSEQ multiplex PCR; TCRdb stores just in-frame clones and leaves some out. The sample has 300,000 to 350,000 clones; roughly nine tenths are singletons.

The rearrangement links TRBV3-1 (or the pseudogene TRBV3-2) to TRBJ1-4; a possible D gene is TRBD1 (5 bases). The receptor's source is a person aged 18-60 years who received the Ad26.COV2.S COVID-19 vaccine or a placebo. Sequenced material: peripheral blood, taken in a trial of Ad26.COV2.S vaccine versus placebo. CDR3 sequence reads: CASSQDAGFTNEKLFF. In DNA form, the CDR3 reads TGTGCCAGCAGCCAAGATGCAGGGTTCACTAATGAAAAACTGTTTTTT.